This record covers a single T cell receptor (beta chain). This sample was taken from a study of blood T cell repertoires in COVID-19. Study context: Sources were T cells, B-cell-depleted T cells, or PBMCs; the material itself was cDNA or gDNA.

Produced via immunoSEQ multiplex PCR; TCRdb's table is partial and in-frame only. The table has under 300,000 clones, around 89% seen once. The ends were cut back, 3 bases at V and 1 base at J, with 4 bases in the middle. This CDR3 has 13 residues. The specimen was peripheral blood. The gene calls are TRBV12-3 or TRBV12-4 and TRBJ1-5; D uncertain. This receptor was taken from a woman between 40 and 50 years old with acute or convalescent COVID-19. This CDR3 is CASSLRSNQPQHF. The CDR3 DNA sequence: TGTGCCAGCAGTTTGCGGAGCAATCAGCCCCAGCATTTT.